This entry concerns a single T cell receptor (beta chain). Clones were read by immunoSEQ multiplex PCR, and TCRdb kept only the in-frame ones, dropping some. The sample has approximately 200,000 clones, 75% to 90% seen once. The sample belongs to a study of blood T cell repertoires in COVID-19. Trimming shortened V by 3 bases and J by 0 bases, and 8 bases separated the two germline ends. From germline, CDR1 is SQVTM and CDR2 ANQGSEA. The CDR3 loop spans 13 amino acids. Specimen: PBMCs or T cells enriched from blood (not recorded which). This clonotype was obtained from a woman aged 25 to 39 who had been exposed to COVID-19. The chain combines TRBV29-1 with TRBJ1-2; D is ambiguous. Here the CDR3 reads CSVEGSANYGYTF. In nucleotides, the CDR3 is TGCAGCGTTGAGGGCAGTGCTAACTATGGCTACACCTTC. Combining the CDR3 with reference TRBV29-1 and TRBJ1-2 gives the whole variable domain SAVISQKPSRDICQRGTSLTIQCQVDSQVTMMFWYRQQPGQSLTLIATANQGSEATYESGFVIDKFPISRPNLTFSTLTVSNMSPEDSSIYLCSVEGSANYGYTFGSGTRLTVV.